The T cell receptor beta chain under discussion was sequenced for a study of T cells after yellow fever vaccination. TCRdb reanalysed the 5' RACE reads using MiXCR and keeps one entry per CDR3 protein. The table has about 350,000 distinct CDR3 sequences, over 4% seen once. The study, taken as a whole, reports: Peak timing came faster in the weaker secondary response, day 5 versus 15.

With 7 bases removed from V and 3 bases from J, the gap between germline ends came to 16 bases. Germline lookup yields CDR1 LNHDA and CDR2 SQIVND (reference sequence). This CDR3 spans 15 amino acids. About this clonotype: What it binds is not known.

The specimen comprised PBMCs, sampled 5 days after the yellow fever booster vaccination. This chain links TRBV19 with TRBJ1-5; D unresolved. The TCR comes from a man younger than 35 who received the YFV17D yellow fever vaccine. CDR3 nucleotides: TGTGCCAGTAACTACGCAGCACTCCCCAATCAGCCCCAGCATTTT. As protein: CASNYAALPNQPQHF.